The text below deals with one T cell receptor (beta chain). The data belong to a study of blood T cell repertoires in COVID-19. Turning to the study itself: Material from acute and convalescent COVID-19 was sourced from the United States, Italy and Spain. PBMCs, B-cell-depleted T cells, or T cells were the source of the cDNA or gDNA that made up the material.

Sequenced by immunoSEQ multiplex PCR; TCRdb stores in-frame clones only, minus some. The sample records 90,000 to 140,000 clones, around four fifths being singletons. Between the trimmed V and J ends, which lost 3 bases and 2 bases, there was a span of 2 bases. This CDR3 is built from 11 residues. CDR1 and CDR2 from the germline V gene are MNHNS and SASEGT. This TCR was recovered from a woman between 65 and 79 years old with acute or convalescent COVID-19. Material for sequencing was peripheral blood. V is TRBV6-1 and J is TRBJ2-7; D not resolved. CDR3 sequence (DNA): TGTGCCAGCAGTGACACCTACGAGCAGTACTTC. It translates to CASSDTYEQYF.